The entry below gives a single TCR beta chain sequence along with its context. The specificity of this receptor is unknown. This is likely an artifact of a read error, given a far larger clone one base away. The CDR1 and CDR2 encoded by the germline V gene are KGHDR and SFDVKD. From the cysteine through the phenylalanine, the CDR3 covers 12 amino acids. Of all the DNA, just the CDR3 is kept, 36 bases in frame from base 1. The sample originates from a study of regulatory T cells in long-lasting Graves disease (dated by TCRdb to about 2021). Turning to the overall study: Persistent Graves' disease was defined as antithyroid drug treatment for over 5 years with persistently positive TSH receptor autoantibodies. Persistent Graves' disease patients in the clinical cohort had taken antithyroid drugs for about 10.3 years on average. Peripheral blood TCR sequencing and RNA sequencing compared persistent Graves' disease patients with newly diagnosed Graves' disease patients. TCR sequencing covered approximately 13 persistent and 20 newly diagnosed Graves' disease patients, about 35 samples in total. The study was registered as a clinical trial and conducted in China.

The time point label on this specimen signifies: persistent/refractory GD, antithyroid drugs over 5 years with positive TRAb. For both TCR sequencing and RNA sequencing, RNA was extracted from PBMCs in TRIzol. The diagnosis of Graves' disease was made according to American Thyroid Association guidelines. The patients came from an endocrinology department in Xi'an, China. Each patient gave about 8.1 milliliters of peripheral blood, collected in an EDTA anticoagulant tube. Ficoll Paque Plus density gradient separation was used to isolate PBMCs, and no further T cell sorting was done. An Agilent 2100 Bioanalyzer and agarose gel were used to check RNA quality, while a NanoDrop 2000 measured RNA concentration. Study-wide findings and limitations: Persistent Graves' disease patients showed lower TCR Shannon entropy and fewer highly expanded clones than newly diagnosed patients, suggesting clonal expansion. More public clonotypes were shared among persistent patients (roughly 2,900) than among newly diagnosed patients (approximately 930). Only the TCR beta chain was sequenced and analyzed. TRBV28, TRBJ1-2 and TRBJ2-5 were preferentially used in persistent disease, while TRBV20-1 and TRBJ2-1 were favored in newly diagnosed disease. Because the primary lesion, thyroid tissue, could not be accessed, the study looked at peripheral blood alone. The authors acknowledged the small sample size as a limitation that may reduce accuracy.

Library creation used multiplex PCR. The data were produced on an Illumina HiSeq 4000. To build TCR beta libraries, CDR3 regions were amplified by Arm-PCR using iRepertoire HTBI primers. Before sequencing, the PCR products underwent gel purification. In the authors' own workflow: A total of fewer than 70 TRBV and some 13 TRBJ segments were identified across samples and were used for gene usage analysis of CDR3 amino acid clonotypes. COPE and FqMerger were used to merge the filtered high-quality paired reads into contigs. BLAST was used to align contigs to IMGT TRBV, TRBD and TRBJ reference genes, and CDR3 was defined according to IMGT. Clonotypes above 0.1% frequency were classified as highly expanded clones. Repertoire diversity was measured by Shannon entropy, and V-J evenness by the Gini coefficient. Clonotypes shared by more than one individual were considered public. Using fastp trimming at Q25 and MiXCR clonotype assembly, TCRdb reanalyzed the public sequencing data and kept in-frame beta chains. CDR3 protein duplicates are merged, each entry listing the most common genes and DNA. TCRdb, not the original authors, processed these V and J calls. For this sample the table gives about 430,000 distinct CDR3 sequences, of which roughly a fifth were detected only once. The ten largest clonotypes hold approximately 15% of the sample.

The sequence came from a female donor with Graves disease. Sample: peripheral blood mononuclear cells (PBMCs), taken when the disease was refractory, from a patient treated with antithyroid drugs. The sequence joins TRBV24-1 to TRBJ2-7, with the D gene not clear enough to name. The encoded CDR3 is CASTALFYEQHF. The nucleotides read TGTGCCAGCACGGCCTTATTCTACGAGCAGCACTTC.